Described below is a single T cell receptor (beta chain) sequence and its context. Which antigen it targets is not known. The input lacks base qualities; no much larger clone sits a single base away. At the junction V is shortened by 2 bases and J by 4 bases; bases outside the gene matches: 7. From the germline V gene, CDR1 is LGHNA and CDR2 is YSLEER. The CDR3 sequence holds 16 residues, the cysteine and phenylalanine included. Only the CDR3 region is kept as DNA, spanning 48 bases read in frame from base 1. This sample is drawn from a study of technical replicates of blood from several donors (dated by TCRdb to the late 2010s). Library method: the immunoSEQ multiplex PCR assay. TCRdb took this table from immuneACCESS and kept in-frame rearrangements with V and J called. Such tables lack part of the clones; where checked against another copy, unresolved V genes explain under half of the gap, and the rest is unexplained. The table for this sample lists tens of thousands of clones; around 84% of them were counted only once. The ten most abundant clones make up roughly 5.8% of the sample.

This receptor chain uses TRBV4-3 and TRBJ2-3, and 9 bases in between align with TRBD2. This receptor was obtained from a human donor in good health. Some clones in this sample may be carry-over from other donors' samples. The sequenced sample was PBMCs. CDR3 sequence: CASSQSFSGGPDTQYF. The sequence in DNA is TGCGCCAGCAGCCAAAGTTTTAGCGGGGGTCCAGATACGCAGTATTTT.